This TCR beta chain was profiled in a study of post-analysis software for immune sequencing data. Study overall: The study covered relapsing-remitting, secondary progressive and progressive-relapsing courses of multiple sclerosis. Findings and limits, study-wide: When patients were compared with controls, 5 or 6 TRBV segments were more frequent, TRBV5-6, TRBV5-1 and TRBV20-1 among them. A significant reduction in normalized Chao1 diversity was observed in multiple sclerosis patients versus controls. Clustering by F measure revealed strong co-clustering among samples prepared together in one batch.

CDR3 size: 14 residues. The V gene end was trimmed by 6 bases and the J gene end by 7 bases; junction bases not matched to a gene: 7. The germline V gene encodes CDR1 DFQATT and CDR2 SNEGSKA (reference sequence). Researchers reported that TCR beta cDNA libraries carried unique molecular identifiers. T cells, roughly 0.95 to 10 million of them, yielded some 500,000 cDNA molecules. From the PCR reads, TCRdb called clonotypes with MiXCR, one entry per CDR3 protein. The table records some 450,000 distinct CDR3 sequences, 45% of them present only once. A remark on this clonotype: Its cognate antigen is unknown.

The rearrangement joins TRBV20-1 to TRBJ2-1, with 12 bases aligning to TRBD2. What was sequenced was blood. This receptor was taken from a girl under 18 with multiple sclerosis. CDR3 DNA: TGCAGTGCCCGACTAGCGGGAGACGGTAATGAGCAGTTCTTC. Translating gives CSARLAGDGNEQFF.